This note documents a single T cell receptor beta chain sequence. This sample was included in a study of blood T cell repertoires in COVID-19. Study in general: Sites across the United States, Italy and Spain contributed samples from acute and convalescent COVID-19.

Original analysis: It was from reference gene primer amplification that nucleated cell counts were estimated. Assay used: immunoSEQ multiplex PCR; TCRdb lists only in-frame clones, some missing. The DNA was the basis for D and trimming; V, J and clone size are from that table. Of about 110,000 clones listed, more than 75% are singletons. This CDR3 has 12 residues. Germline V gives CDR1 GTSNPN, CDR2 SVGIG (reference sequence). V was trimmed by 6 bases and J by 0 bases, leaving 8 bases between them. The chain recombines TRBV30 with TRBJ1-2; D uncertain. This TCR came from a woman in her forties or fifties with acute or convalescent COVID-19. Sequencing was performed on peripheral blood. In DNA, the CDR3 is TGTGCCTGCATCAGTCCTAACTATGGCTACACCTTC. It encodes CACISPNYGYTF.